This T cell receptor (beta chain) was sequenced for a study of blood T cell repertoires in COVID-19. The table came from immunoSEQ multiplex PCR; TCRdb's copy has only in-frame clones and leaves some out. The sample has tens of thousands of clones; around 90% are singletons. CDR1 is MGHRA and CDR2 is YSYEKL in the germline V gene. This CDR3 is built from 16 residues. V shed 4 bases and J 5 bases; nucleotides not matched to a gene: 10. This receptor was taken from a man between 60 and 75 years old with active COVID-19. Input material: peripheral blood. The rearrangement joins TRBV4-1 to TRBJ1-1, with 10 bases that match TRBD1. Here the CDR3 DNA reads TGCGCCAGCAGCCGTGACAGGGGGCGCGGTAAAACTGAAGCTTTCTTT. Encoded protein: CASSRDRGRGKTEAFF.